Listed here are 30 T cell receptor beta chains from one sample, sequenced in a study of cytomegalovirus exposure and HLA in healthy donors. The PCR was carried out with 60 Vbeta primers and 13 Jbeta primers. Generated by immunoSEQ multiplex PCR, the TCRdb table keeps only in-frame clones and is missing some. The sample yields around 150,000 clones, roughly 79% seen once. What was sequenced was PBMCs. The receptors stem from a male donor in good health and CMV-seronegative.

V is TRBV5-1 and J is TRBJ1-5; D not certain. With 0 bases removed from V and 9 bases from J, the gap between germline ends came to 7 bases. This CDR3 comprises 12 residues. The V gene's germline CDR1 is SGHRS and CDR2 YFSETQ. CDR3: CASSLGVSPQHF. The CDR3 DNA reads as TGCGCCAGCAGCTTGGGCGTGTCGCCCCAGCATTTT.

This clone was found a few times. The gene calls are TRBV5-1 and TRBJ2-1; 11 bases align to TRBD2. V trimming: 2 bases; J trimming: 9 bases; junction bases outside the gene matches: 10. The V gene's germline CDR1 is SGHRS and CDR2 YFSETQ. The CDR3 extends over 16 amino acids. CDR3 protein: CASSFSPSGGQAEQFF. The DNA for the CDR3 is TGCGCCAGCAGCTTCTCGCCTAGCGGGGGGCAGGCTGAGCAGTTCTTC.

The V and J genes are TRBV7-2 and TRBJ2-1; 9 bases agree with TRBD2. The CDR3 runs 14 residues. The J segment lost 2 bases and the V segment lost 11 bases, leaving 7 bases of the junction unmatched. CDR1 SGHTA and CDR2 FQGNSA come from the germline V gene. The CDR3, as DNA: TGTGCCCAAAATCGCGGGGGGGCCTACAATGAGCAGTTCTTC. Translated: CAQNRGGAYNEQFF. Full variable domain (missing parts from reference TRBV7-2 and TRBJ2-1): GAGVSQSPSNKVTEKGKDVELRCDPISGHTALYWYRQSLGQGLEFLIYFQGNSAPDKSGLPSDRFSAERTGGSVSTLTIQRTQQEDSAVYLCAQNRGGAYNEQFFGPGTRLTVL.

The chain has TRBV4-1 and TRBJ1-1; TRBD1 matches 8 bases. Germline CDR1 reads MGHRA; CDR2 reads YSYEKL. V shed 4 bases and J 2 bases; nucleotides not matched to a gene: 3. CDR3 length: 14 residues. CDR3 sequence: CASSLGQGNTEAFF. CDR3 coding DNA: TGCGCCAGCAGCCTTGGACAGGGCAACACTGAAGCTTTCTTT.

CDR3 loop: CASSLYAASSYEQYF. CDR3 nucleotides: TGTGCCAGCAGCTTATACGCGGCTAGCTCCTACGAGCAGTACTTC. This chain connects TRBV11-3 to TRBJ2-7, with D hard to call. The CDR3 length is 15 residues. CDR1 and CDR2 from the germline V gene are SGHNT and YENEEA. V was shortened by 2 bases and J by 0 bases, with 11 bases between the two germline ends.

The chain links TRBV30 to TRBJ1-6; 8 bases map to TRBD1. The J segment lost 5 bases and the V segment lost 1 base, leaving 1 base of the junction unmatched. The CDR3 is 14 amino acids. Germline V gene sequence: CDR1 GTSNPN, CDR2 SVGIG (reference sequence). CDR3 region: CAWSAGQDNSPLHF. The CDR3, as DNA: TGTGCCTGGAGTGCGGGACAGGATAATTCACCCCTCCACTTT.

This chain joins TRBV30 and TRBJ2-5; 10 bases fit TRBD1. The CDR3 covers 11 residues. Trimming removed 5 bases from V and 10 bases from J; junction bases left unmatched: 4. The germline gives CDR1 GTSNPN, CDR2 SVGIG (reference sequence). DNA of the CDR3: TGTGCCTGGGTTGGGACAGGGGTCCAGTACTTC. It translates to CAWVGTGVQYF.

The CDR3 sequence: CASSFTAVKETQYF. DNA for the CDR3: TGTGCCAGCAGTTTCACTGCGGTGAAAGAGACCCAGTACTTC. The chain links TRBV6-1 to TRBJ2-5, with no clear D. V was pared by 5 bases and J by 3 bases, with 13 bases between. There are 14 residues in the CDR3. Germline CDR1 and CDR2: MNHNS and SASEGT.

This rearrangement joins TRBV30 to TRBJ2-7; 8 bases agree with TRBD1. With V trimmed by 0 bases and J by 4 bases, 2 bases remained unmatched. CDR1 GTSNPN and CDR2 SVGIG come from the germline V gene (reference sequence). This CDR3 has 13 residues. The CDR3 DNA is TGTGCCTGGAGTGTACACAGGGGGTACGAGCAGTACTTC. It is translated as CAWSVHRGYEQYF.

This clone appeared a single time. The chain is built from TRBV4-2 and TRBJ1-1, with 10 bases lining up with TRBD1. This CDR3 region has 16 residues. J gave up 3 bases and V 0 bases, and 4 bases lay outside the gene matches. From germline, CDR1 is LGHNA and CDR2 YNFKEQ. As DNA, the CDR3 is TGTGCCAGCAGCCAAGAGATGACAGGGGGCCACACTGAAGCTTTCTTT. Translating gives CASSQEMTGGHTEAFF.

V gene TRBV7-2 combines with J gene TRBJ2-1; D is uncertain. With 7 bases removed from V and 6 bases from J, the gap between germline ends came to 7 bases. The CDR3 sequence is 11 residues long. Germline-derived CDR1 and CDR2 are SGHTA and FQGNSA. CDR3 bases: TGTGCCAGCACCTCTTTCAATGAGCAGTTCTTC. This sequence encodes CASTSFNEQFF. Filled out from reference TRBV7-2 and TRBJ2-1, the complete variable domain reads GAGVSQSPSNKVTEKGKDVELRCDPISGHTALYWYRQSLGQGLEFLIYFQGNSAPDKSGLPSDRFSAERTGGSVSTLTIQRTQQEDSAVYLCASTSFNEQFFGPGTRLTVL.

In nucleotides, the CDR3 is TGTGCCAGCAGCCCAGGGATGAACACTGAAGCTTTCTTT. This codes for CASSPGMNTEAFF. V usage is TRBV7-2 and J usage is TRBJ1-1; D might be TRBD1 (5 bases). CDR1 SGHTA and CDR2 FQGNSA come from the germline V gene. V was shortened by 5 bases and J by 0 bases, with 7 bases between the two germline ends. CDR3 length equals 13 residues.

The V and J genes are TRBV5-4 and TRBJ1-1, with 8 bases lining up with TRBD1. The CDR3 is 14 residues long. Trimming removed 4 bases from V and 3 bases from J; junction bases left unmatched: 5. The germline CDR1 and CDR2 sequences are SGHNT and YYREEE (reference sequence). The CDR3 loop is CASSPLTGDTEAFF. The CDR3 DNA reads as TGTGCCAGCAGCCCGTTGACAGGGGACACTGAAGCTTTCTTT. The full variable domain, with the rest looked up from reference TRBV5-4 and TRBJ1-1, is ETGVTQSPTHLIKTRGQQVTLRCSSQSGHNTVSWYQQALGQGPQFIFQYYREEENGRGNFPPRFSGLQFPNYSSELNVNALELDDSALYLCASSPLTGDTEAFFGQGTRLTVV.

The sample holds one count of this clone. The rearrangement uses TRBV7-3 and TRBJ1-2; D gene unclear. V was clipped by 6 bases and J by 8 bases, with 19 bases between them. The germline gives CDR1 SGHTA, CDR2 FQGTGA. CDR3 length equals 14 residues. CDR3 in DNA: TGTGCCAGCAGTATTGGGCCAGAAGAGGGCGGCTACACCTTC. It is translated as CASSIGPEEGGYTF.

The chain employs TRBV6-5 and TRBJ1-2; 11 bases fit TRBD1. The CDR3 has 15 residues. V lost 9 bases to trimming and J lost 5 bases; unmatched junction nucleotides: 11. Germline lookup yields CDR1 MNHEY and CDR2 SVGAGI. CDR3 sequence reads: CASSSDRGRRYGYTF. CDR3 DNA: TGTGCCAGTAGCTCGGACAGGGGGCGCCGGTATGGCTACACCTTC.

About this clone: Sequence at one end of the junction differs from germline and may be a read error. The rearrangement links TRBV5-5 to TRBJ2-7; 8 nucleotides agree with TRBD1. This CDR3 spans 15 amino acids. CDR1 is SGHKS, CDR2 YYEKEE, per germline (reference sequence). The DNA of the CDR3 is TGTGCCAGCAGCGTCGACAGGGGCGTCTCCTGCGAGCAGTACTTC. This sequence encodes CASSVDRGVSCEQYF.

This clone was observed a handful of times. The J gene is TRBJ1-5, the V gene TRBV7-9; 7 bases are a match to TRBD1. Germline trimming cut 5 bases from V and 1 base from J; bases unmatched to any gene: 5. The CDR3 runs 15 residues. Germline CDR1 and CDR2: SEHNR and FQNEAQ (reference sequence). CDR3: CASSPGQQSNQPQHF. The CDR3 DNA sequence: TGTGCCAGCAGCCCGGGACAGCAGAGCAATCAGCCCCAGCATTTT. The full variable domain, completed using reference TRBV7-9 and TRBJ1-5, is DTGVSQNPRHKITKRGQNVTFRCDPISEHNRLYWYRQTLGQGPEFLTYFQNEAQLEKSRLLSDRFSAERPKGSFSTLEIQRTEQGDSAMYLCASSPGQQSNQPQHFGDGTRLSIL.

The chain joins TRBV29-1 to TRBJ2-5; D gene unclear. The CDR3 is made up of 12 amino acids. CDR1 and CDR2 (germline): SQVTM, ANQGSEA. Between the trimmed V and J ends, which lost 6 bases and 4 bases, there was a span of 12 bases. The CDR3 reads CSVEYVGETQYF. CDR3 nucleotides: TGCAGCGTGGAATACGTCGGAGAGACCCAGTACTTC.

The chain uses TRBV5-1 and TRBJ2-7; possibly TRBD1 for D (6 bases). Germline V CDR1 and CDR2: SGHRS, YFSETQ. CDR3 length equals 15 residues. Trimming left V 3 bases short and J 2 bases short, with 15 bases between. This chain's CDR3 is CASSSSRDTTYEQYF. DNA for the CDR3: TGCGCCAGCAGCTCAAGCCGGGACACGACCTACGAGCAGTACTTC.

The chain couples TRBV2 to TRBJ2-7; D might be TRBD1 (6 bases). This CDR3 contains 13 residues. Looked up from germline, CDR1 is SNHLY and CDR2 is FYNNEI. V gave up 8 bases and J gave up 0 bases, with 11 bases separating them. In DNA form, the CDR3 reads TGTGCCAGCCGGGACATCCCCTCCTACGAGCAGTACTTC. The encoded protein is CASRDIPSYEQYF.

This chain connects TRBV15 to TRBJ2-5, with 8 bases matching TRBD2. V lost 5 bases to trimming and J lost 6 bases; unmatched junction nucleotides: 14. Germline-derived CDR1 and CDR2 are LNHNV and YYDKDF (reference sequence). The CDR3 runs 16 residues. The CDR3 here is CATSEGRSGSKQTQYF. The CDR3 bases are TGTGCCACCAGCGAGGGGAGGAGCGGGAGTAAACAGACCCAGTACTTC.

V usage is TRBV7-2 and J usage is TRBJ2-7; the match to TRBD2 covers 15 bases. TRBJ2-5 explains the end of the DNA better; the J call may be wrong. CDR1 is SGHTA and CDR2 is FQGNSA in the germline V gene. CDR3 length: 14 amino acids. The CDR3 sequence: CASSWGLAGGTQYF. In DNA form, the CDR3 reads TGTGCCAGCAGCTGGGGACTAGCGGGAGGGACCCAGTACTTC.

The CDR3 reads CASSELAPLNTGELFF. CDR3 coding DNA: TGTGCCAGCAGTGAACTAGCGCCATTGAACACCGGGGAGCTGTTTTTT. This chain links TRBV2 with TRBJ2-2; TRBD2 is a possible D gene (6 bases). This CDR3 region has 16 residues. V lost 2 bases to trimming and J lost 1 base, with 11 bases between them. CDR1 is SNHLY and CDR2 is FYNNEI in the germline V gene.

In DNA form, the CDR3 reads TGTGCCAGCAGCCAAATGGGGAGGTTTACGCAGTATTTT. Protein sequence: CASSQMGRFTQYF. This chain joins TRBV14 and TRBJ2-3; TRBD2 might be the D (6 bases). CDR3 length: 13 amino acids. The germline CDR1 and CDR2 sequences are SGHDN and FVKESK. Trimming left V 2 bases short and J 8 bases short, with 11 bases between.

The chain joins TRBV5-6 to TRBJ2-5; tentative D call: TRBD2 (5 bases). The CDR3 covers 14 residues. V was pared by 1 base and J by 5 bases, with 12 bases between. Germline V gene data show CDR1 as SGHDT and CDR2 as YYEEEE. The CDR3 loop reads CASSLSLAGETQYF. DNA for the CDR3: TGTGCCAGCAGCTTGTCGCTAGCTGGGGAGACCCAGTACTTC. The full variable domain, completed using reference TRBV5-6 and TRBJ2-5, is DAGVTQSPTHLIKTRGQQVTLRCSPKSGHDTVSWYQQALGQGPQFIFQYYEEEERQRGNFPDRFSGHQFPNYSSELNVNALLLGDSALYLCASSLSLAGETQYFGPGTRLLVL.

The J gene is TRBJ1-5, the V gene TRBV29-1; TRBD1 agrees at 7 bases. V shed 6 bases, J shed 3 bases, and the junction held 8 bases outside the gene matches. CDR1 and CDR2 (germline): SQVTM, ANQGSEA. The CDR3 extends over 14 amino acids. CDR3 amino acids: CSVVAGGFNQPQHF. Written as DNA, the CDR3 is TGCAGCGTGGTCGCAGGGGGTTTCAATCAGCCCCAGCATTTT.

Notes on this clone: One end of the junction is discordant with germline, which a read error may explain. This chain connects TRBV7-9 to TRBJ2-3; 15 bases fit TRBD2. The CDR3 is 18 residues long. Germline-derived CDR1 and CDR2 are SEHNR and FQNEAQ (reference sequence). The CDR3 DNA sequence: TGTTCCAGCAGCCCCGGGACTAGCGGGGGGAAACCCACAGATACGCAGTATTTT. Translated, it gives CSSSPGTSGGKPTDTQYF.

This rearrangement joins TRBV6-5 to TRBJ2-7; 8 bases align to TRBD1. The CDR3 is made up of 15 amino acids. Germline-derived CDR1 and CDR2 are MNHEY and SVGAGI. Losses at the gene ends were 4 bases for V and 5 bases for J; bases not matched to a gene: 10. CDR3 in DNA: TGTGCCAGCAGTTCTCGGACAGGGAGTCGCAACGAGCAGTACTTC. Translation: CASSSRTGSRNEQYF.

Only a few counts were recorded for this clone. The CDR3 reads CASRPSRGGGEQYF. The CDR3 DNA is TGTGCCAGCAGACCCTCCCGGGGGGGTGGCGAGCAGTACTTC. The chain uses TRBV28 and TRBJ2-7; 8 nucleotides line up with TRBD2. Germline V lookup: CDR1 MDHEN, CDR2 SYDVKM. Losses at the gene ends were 6 bases for V and 6 bases for J; bases not matched to a gene: 10. This CDR3 contains 14 residues.

This clone was recorded a few times. The CDR3 region is CASSRTGGKLTEAFF. CDR3 sequence (DNA): TGTGCCAGCAGCCGCACAGGGGGCAAGTTAACTGAAGCTTTCTTT. The chain joins TRBV7-9 to TRBJ1-1, with 9 bases lining up with TRBD1. V shed 5 bases, J shed 5 bases, and the junction held 9 bases outside the gene matches. Germline CDR1 reads SEHNR; CDR2 reads FQNEAQ (reference sequence). CDR3 length: 15 residues.